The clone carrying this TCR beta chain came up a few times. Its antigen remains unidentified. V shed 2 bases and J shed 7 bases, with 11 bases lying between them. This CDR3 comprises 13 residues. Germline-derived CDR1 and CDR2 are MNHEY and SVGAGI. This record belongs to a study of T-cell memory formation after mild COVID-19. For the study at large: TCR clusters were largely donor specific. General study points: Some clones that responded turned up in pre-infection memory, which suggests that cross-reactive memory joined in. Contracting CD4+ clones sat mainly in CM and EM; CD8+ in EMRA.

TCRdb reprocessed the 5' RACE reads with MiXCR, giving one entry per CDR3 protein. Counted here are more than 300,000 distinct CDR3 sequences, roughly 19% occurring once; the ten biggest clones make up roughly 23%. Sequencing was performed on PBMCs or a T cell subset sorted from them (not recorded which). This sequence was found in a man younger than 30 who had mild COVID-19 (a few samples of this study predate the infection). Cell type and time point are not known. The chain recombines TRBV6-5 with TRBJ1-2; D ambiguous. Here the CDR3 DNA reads TGTGCCAGCAGTTACGGTACCCTAGGTGGCTACACCTTC. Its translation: CASSYGTLGGYTF.